These T cell receptor beta chains were read from a single sample in a study of cytomegalovirus exposure and HLA in healthy donors. The table came from immunoSEQ multiplex PCR; TCRdb's copy has only in-frame clones and leaves some out. Altogether tens of thousands of clones are present, under 95% being singletons, with the ten largest covering over 1%. The sample taken for sequencing was PBMCs. The receptor set was obtained from a young woman in good health and CMV-seronegative. CDR3s include the opening cysteine and the closing phenylalanine or tryptophan. Each record gives: clone size, J gene, D gene, V gene, CDR3 protein, CDR3 DNA. D genes are given only for firm matches. Size is omitted from some rows. Given values are once, few, many or a class for expanded clones.

NA	TRBJ1-1	TRBD1	TRBV6-1	CASNGDRGTEAFF	TGTGCCAGCAATGGGGACAGGGGAACTGAAGCTTTCTTT
NA	TRBJ1-4	NA	TRBV6-1	CASSESGAQEKLFF	TGTGCCAGCAGTGAATCAGGGGCGCAGGAAAAACTGTTTTTT
NA	TRBJ1-5	TRBD1	TRBV15	CATSRERQGYQPQHF	TGTGCCACCAGCAGAGAAAGACAGGGATATCAGCCCCAGCATTTT
NA	TRBJ1-1	NA	TRBV5-1	CASSSARTHGGTEAFF	TGCGCCAGCAGCTCGGCGAGGACCCACGGAGGGACTGAAGCTTTCTTT
NA	TRBJ2-7	TRBD1	TRBV29-1	CSVGQGFYEQYF	TGCAGCGTTGGACAGGGATTTTACGAGCAGTACTTC
NA	TRBJ1-1	NA	TRBV6-5	CASHRGAMAFF	TGTGCCAGCCATCGGGGGGCAATGGCTTTCTTT
few	TRBJ1-1	TRBD1	TRBV15	CATSRGGQLNTEAFF	TGTGCCACCAGCAGAGGGGGACAGCTGAACACTGAAGCTTTCTTT
NA	TRBJ2-3	NA	TRBV4-1	CASSQTGSADTQYF	TGCGCCAGCAGCCAAACAGGGAGTGCGGATACGCAGTATTTT
NA	TRBJ2-7	NA	TRBV29-1	CSVEEGEAYEQYF	TGCAGCGTGGAGGAAGGAGAAGCCTACGAGCAGTACTTC
NA	TRBJ2-6	TRBD1	TRBV5-4	CASSTGGSGANVLTF	TGTGCCAGCAGCACAGGGGGCTCTGGGGCCAACGTCCTGACTTTC
NA	TRBJ2-7	NA	TRBV27	CASSEGKGEQYF	TGTGCCAGCAGCGAGGGAAAGGGCGAGCAGTACTTC
NA	TRBJ2-4	NA	TRBV15	CATSRSNRALAKNIQYF	TGTGCCACCAGCAGATCTAACAGGGCTCTAGCCAAAAACATTCAGTACTTC
once	TRBJ2-2	TRBD2	TRBV2	CASSRTSGSYFTGELFF	TGTGCCAGCAGCCGGACTAGCGGGAGCTATTTCACCGGGGAGCTGTTTTTT
NA	TRBJ2-3	NA	TRBV6-4	CASSERGRTDTQYF	TGTGCCAGCAGTGAACGAGGGCGCACAGATACGCAGTATTTT
NA	TRBJ1-5	NA	TRBV6-1	CASSEREGEGQPQHF	TGTGCCAGCAGTGAGCGGGAAGGGGAGGGTCAGCCCCAGCATTTT
once	TRBJ2-5	TRBD1	TRBV5-1	CASSQRPGQGKETQYF	TGCGCCAGCAGCCAGCGGCCGGGACAGGGGAAAGAGACCCAGTACTTC
once	TRBJ2-3	NA	TRBV9	CASSDKRDTQYF	TGTGCCAGCAGCGACAAGCGGGATACGCAGTATTTT
NA	TRBJ1-4	TRBD1	TRBV6-6	CASSPPGQGTEKLFF	TGTGCCAGCAGTCCTCCGGGACAGGGTACTGAAAAACTGTTTTTT
NA	TRBJ2-5	TRBD2	TRBV7-9	CASSAGGYQETQYF	TGTGCCAGCAGCGCCGGGGGGTACCAAGAGACCCAGTACTTC
NA	TRBJ1-3	TRBD1	TRBV18	CASSPMGQTSGNTIYF	TGTGCCAGCTCACCAATGGGACAGACCTCTGGAAACACCATATATTTT
once	TRBJ2-7	TRBD2	TRBV18	CASSPTSGGAYEQYF	TGTGCCAGCTCACCAACTAGCGGGGGGGCCTACGAGCAGTACTTC
NA	TRBJ2-5	NA	TRBV29-1	CSVVVAGQGETQYF	TGCAGCGTTGTGGTGGCGGGGCAGGGAGAGACCCAGTACTTC
NA	TRBJ2-7	NA	TRBV27	CASSFSIAESSYEQYF	TGTGCCAGCAGTTTTTCGATAGCGGAGTCCTCCTACGAGCAGTACTTC
NA	TRBJ2-2	TRBD1	TRBV9	CASSARTGVGELFF	TGTGCCAGCAGCGCCCGGACAGGGGTCGGGGAGCTGTTTTTT
NA	TRBJ1-2	NA	TRBV6-5	CASSYDIRLHGYTF	TGTGCCAGCAGTTACGATATCAGGTTACATGGCTACACCTTC
NA	TRBJ2-5	TRBD1	TRBV4-1	CASSPNPPGQTGETQYF	TGCGCCAGCAGCCCAAATCCTCCGGGACAGACGGGAGAGACCCAGTACTTC
NA	TRBJ2-7	NA	TRBV7-2	CASSAAPQGYYEQYF	TGTGCCAGCAGCGCCGCCCCACAGGGATACTACGAGCAGTACTTC
NA	TRBJ2-3	TRBD2	TRBV4-3	CASSQDPSGRADTQYF	TGCGCCAGCAGCCAGGACCCTAGCGGGAGGGCAGATACGCAGTATTTT
NA	TRBJ2-5	TRBD2	TRBV6-1	CASSEVGLAGGQETQYF	TGTGCCAGCAGTGAAGTCGGGCTAGCGGGAGGTCAAGAGACCCAGTACTTC
NA	TRBJ1-5	NA	TRBV6-1	CASSARDNQPQHF	TGTGCCAGCAGTGCCAGGGATAATCAGCCCCAGCATTTT
NA	TRBJ2-7	TRBD2	TRBV6-1	CASSDGGGSFYEQYF	TGTGCCAGCAGTGACGGCGGGGGGAGCTTCTACGAGCAGTACTTC
few	TRBJ2-7	TRBD1	TRBV18	CASSPSGQVYEQYF	TGTGCCAGCTCACCCTCGGGACAGGTCTACGAGCAGTACTTC
NA	TRBJ1-5	NA	TRBV18	CASSPRWGVDQPQHF	TGTGCCAGCTCACCACGATGGGGGGTAGATCAGCCCCAGCATTTT
NA	TRBJ2-3	NA	TRBV5-1	CASSLAGVSSTDTQYF	TGCGCCAGCAGCTTGGCCGGAGTCAGTAGCACAGATACGCAGTATTTT
NA	TRBJ2-1	NA	TRBV7-2	CASSSWGTRYNEQFF	TGTGCCAGCAGCTCTTGGGGGACAAGATACAATGAGCAGTTCTTC
few	TRBJ2-1	NA	TRBV6-5	CASSEQEHNEQFF	TGTGCCAGCAGTGAACAGGAACACAATGAGCAGTTCTTC
NA	TRBJ1-2	TRBD1	TRBV12-5	CASGSDRGNYGYTF	TGTGCTAGTGGGTCTGACAGGGGAAACTATGGCTACACCTTC